This TCR beta chain was identified during a study of cytomegalovirus exposure and HLA in healthy donors. In the PCR, 60 Vbeta and 13 Jbeta primers were used. Sequencing was performed with immunoSEQ multiplex PCR; in TCRdb, only in-frame clones are kept and a portion is missing. Here the sample table reports about 210,000 clones. V was pared by 0 bases and J by 4 bases, with 9 bases between. The CDR3 extends over 14 amino acids. CDR1 is KGHSH, CDR2 LQKENI, per germline. The clonotype comes from a woman aged 25 to 39 in good health and CMV-seropositive. The gene calls are TRBV18 and TRBJ1-2, with D possibly matching TRBD1 (6 bases). Sequencing was performed on PBMCs. This CDR3 is CASSPPAGVYGYTF. Here the CDR3 DNA reads TGTGCCAGCTCACCACCGGCAGGGGTCTATGGCTACACCTTC.